Listed below are T cell receptor beta chains from one sample, sequenced in a study of blood T cell repertoires in COVID-19. Data came from immunoSEQ multiplex PCR; TCRdb stores just in-frame clones and leaves some out. Of about 100,000 clones listed, 85% to 90% were seen once; the top ten hold roughly 13%. The specimen sequenced was peripheral blood. The receptor set was obtained from a human donor in a cohort sampled during active COVID-19. Both conserved end residues are part of each CDR3.

V gene | CDR3 protein
TRBV6-5 | CASSGGNNQPQHF
TRBV5-1 | CASSLEIRSVPRTGRHYGYTF
TRBV7-2 | CASSPDRAINGYTF
TRBV7-2 | CASSLAGLSTDTQYF
TRBV19 | CASSPRGGFHEQYF
TRBV7-2 | CASSPQAGGQETQYF
TRBV7-9 | CASSLSTGSDEQFF
TRBV5-6 | CASSLVPGQGPYEQYF
TRBV5-6 | CASSRRTSGYNEQFF
TRBV30 | CAWSAGGSQYF
TRBV6-2/TRBV6-3 | CASSIPVVYEQYF
TRBV5-3 | CARSLATGRSPLHF
TRBV18 | CASSSGQGANTEAFF
TRBV2 | CASRRTSGANVLTF
TRBV5-6 | CASSLGARERSGYTF
TRBV11-2 | CASSLGGGTMSTQYF
TRBV5-1 | CASSLDRVDTGELFF
TRBV4-3 | CASSQRERETQYF
TRBV7-7 | CASSLGQGSNEKLFF
TRBV6-5 | CASSYRVGPQFF
TRBV28 | CASSETRSNSPLHF
TRBV14 | CASSQGDRGTDTQYF
TRBV7-9 | CASSLSPSYEQYF
TRBV5-1 | CASGQAGTYEQYF
TRBV27 | CASSLQGTLPTDTQYF
TRBV10-2 | CACYSGTADNSPLHF
TRBV6-6 | CASSFRQHTDTQYF
TRBV11-2 | CASSPGTGLSQPQHF
TRBV28 | CASSLGTSGRAYNEQFF
TRBV10-3 | CAISESLSQGIEPQHF
TRBV3-1/TRBV3-2 | CASSQDNRLAGNEQFF
TRBV7-2 | CASSAPPSGAYEQYF
TRBV5-1 | CASRAGTGDTGELFF
TRBV13 | CASSFSWPRNTQYF
TRBV5-1 | CASSFSGTGVEQYF
TRBV7-8 | CASSLAAGPPLSLFF
TRBV7-2 | CASTPSGGENEKLFF
TRBV30 | CAWRAPGQGKDEQYF
TRBV29-1 | CSVGGGTQETQYF
TRBV5-8 | CASSSYLRGQVAFGGYTF
TRBV5-6 | CASSLGAGDREQFF
TRBV6-5 | CASSYAGRAGTEAFF
TRBV28 | CASSPPDRVHGYTF